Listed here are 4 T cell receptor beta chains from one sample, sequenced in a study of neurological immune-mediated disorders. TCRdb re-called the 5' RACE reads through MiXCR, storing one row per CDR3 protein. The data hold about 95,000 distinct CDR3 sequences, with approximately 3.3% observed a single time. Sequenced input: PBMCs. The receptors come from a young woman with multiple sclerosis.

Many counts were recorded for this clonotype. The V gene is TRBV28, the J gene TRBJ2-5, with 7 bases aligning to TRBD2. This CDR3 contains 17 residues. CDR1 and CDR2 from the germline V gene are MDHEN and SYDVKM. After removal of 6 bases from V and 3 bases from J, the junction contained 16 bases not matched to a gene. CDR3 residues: CASRPRVGRVVEETQYF. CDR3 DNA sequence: TGTGCCAGCAGACCCCGGGTTGGGAGGGTCGTTGAAGAGACCCAGTACTTC.

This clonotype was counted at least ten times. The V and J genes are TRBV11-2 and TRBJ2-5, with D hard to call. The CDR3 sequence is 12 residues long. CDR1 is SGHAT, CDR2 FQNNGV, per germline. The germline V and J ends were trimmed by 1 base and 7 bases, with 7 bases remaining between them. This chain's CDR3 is CASSLGGRTQYF. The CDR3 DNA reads TGTGCCAGCAGCTTAGGGGGTCGGACCCAGTACTTC.

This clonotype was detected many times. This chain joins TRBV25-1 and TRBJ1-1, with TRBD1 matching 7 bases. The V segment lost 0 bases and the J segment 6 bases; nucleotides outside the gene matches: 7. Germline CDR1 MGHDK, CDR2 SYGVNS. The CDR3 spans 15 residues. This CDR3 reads CASSEYRSGGAEAFF. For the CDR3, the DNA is TGTGCCAGCAGTGAATATAGGTCAGGGGGAGCTGAAGCTTTCTTT.

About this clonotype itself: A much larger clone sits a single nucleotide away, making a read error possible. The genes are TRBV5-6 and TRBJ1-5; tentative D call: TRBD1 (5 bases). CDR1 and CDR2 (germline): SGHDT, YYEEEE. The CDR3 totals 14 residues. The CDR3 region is CVSAAGGARQPQHF. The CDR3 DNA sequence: TGTGTCAGCGCCGCGGGCGGGGCTCGGCAGCCCCAGCATTTT.